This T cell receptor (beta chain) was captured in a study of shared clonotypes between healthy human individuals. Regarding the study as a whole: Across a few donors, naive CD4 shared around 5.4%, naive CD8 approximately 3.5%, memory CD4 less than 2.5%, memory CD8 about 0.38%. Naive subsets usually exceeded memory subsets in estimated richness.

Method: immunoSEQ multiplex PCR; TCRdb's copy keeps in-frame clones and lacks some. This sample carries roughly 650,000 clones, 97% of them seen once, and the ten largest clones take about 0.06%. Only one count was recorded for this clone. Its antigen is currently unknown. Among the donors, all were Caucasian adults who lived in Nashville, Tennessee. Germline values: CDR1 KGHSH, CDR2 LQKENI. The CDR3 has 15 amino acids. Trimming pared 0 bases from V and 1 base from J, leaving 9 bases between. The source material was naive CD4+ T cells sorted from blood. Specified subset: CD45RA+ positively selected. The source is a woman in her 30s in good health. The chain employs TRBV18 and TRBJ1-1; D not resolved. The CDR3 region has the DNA TGTGCCAGCTCACCACCGGGCACCCCGAACACTGAAGCTTTCTTT. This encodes CASSPPGTPNTEAFF. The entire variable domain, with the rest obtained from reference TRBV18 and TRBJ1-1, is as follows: NAGVMQNPRHLVRRRGQEARLRCSPMKGHSHVYWYRQLPEEGLKFMVYLQKENIIDESGMPKERFSAEFPKEGPSILRIQQVVRGDSAAYFCASSPPGTPNTEAFFGQGTRLTVV.